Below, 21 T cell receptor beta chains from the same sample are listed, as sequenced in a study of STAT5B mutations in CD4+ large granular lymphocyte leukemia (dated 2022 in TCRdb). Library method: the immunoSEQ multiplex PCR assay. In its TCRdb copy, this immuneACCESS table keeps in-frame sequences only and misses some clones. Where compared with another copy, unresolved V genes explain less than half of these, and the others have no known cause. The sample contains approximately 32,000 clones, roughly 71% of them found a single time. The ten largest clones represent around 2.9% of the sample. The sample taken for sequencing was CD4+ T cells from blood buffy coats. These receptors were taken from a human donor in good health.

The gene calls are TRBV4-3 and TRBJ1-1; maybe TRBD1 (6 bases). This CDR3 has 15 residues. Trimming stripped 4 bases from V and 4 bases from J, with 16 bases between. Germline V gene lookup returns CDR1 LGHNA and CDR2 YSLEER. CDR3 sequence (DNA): TGCGCCAGCAGCCTCCACAGGGCCCGGGGCACTGAAGCTTTCTTT. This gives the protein CASSLHRARGTEAFF.

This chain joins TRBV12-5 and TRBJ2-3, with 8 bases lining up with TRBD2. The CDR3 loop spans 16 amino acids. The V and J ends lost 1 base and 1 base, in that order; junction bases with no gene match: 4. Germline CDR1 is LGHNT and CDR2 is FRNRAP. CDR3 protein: CASGLAKTSGTDTQYF. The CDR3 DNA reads TGTGCTAGTGGTTTGGCCAAGACTAGCGGCACAGATACGCAGTATTTT.

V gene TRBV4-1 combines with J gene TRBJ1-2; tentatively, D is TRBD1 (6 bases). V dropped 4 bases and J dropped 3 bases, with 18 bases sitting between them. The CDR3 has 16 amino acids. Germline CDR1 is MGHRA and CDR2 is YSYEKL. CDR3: CASSPPGTTGYYGYTF. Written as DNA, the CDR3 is TGCGCCAGCAGCCCCCCCGGGACAACCGGTTACTATGGCTACACCTTC.

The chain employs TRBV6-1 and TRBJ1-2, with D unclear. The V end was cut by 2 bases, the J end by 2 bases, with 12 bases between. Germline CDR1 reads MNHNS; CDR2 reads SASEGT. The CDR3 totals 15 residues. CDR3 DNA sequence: TGTGCCAGCAGTGAAACCCCCTTAGGGAACTATGGCTACACCTTC. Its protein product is CASSETPLGNYGYTF.

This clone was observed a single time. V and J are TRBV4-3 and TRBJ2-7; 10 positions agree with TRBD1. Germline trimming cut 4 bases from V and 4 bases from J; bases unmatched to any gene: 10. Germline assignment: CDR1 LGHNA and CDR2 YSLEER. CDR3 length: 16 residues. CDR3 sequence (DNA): TGCGCCAGCAGCCGGGGCTCTGGGACAGGGGCGTACGAGCAGTACTTC. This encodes CASSRGSGTGAYEQYF.

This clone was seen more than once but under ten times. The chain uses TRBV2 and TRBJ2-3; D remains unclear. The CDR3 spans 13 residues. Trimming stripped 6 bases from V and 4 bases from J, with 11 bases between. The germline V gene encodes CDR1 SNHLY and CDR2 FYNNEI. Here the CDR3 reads CASSGDVADTQYF. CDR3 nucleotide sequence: TGTGCCAGCAGCGGAGACGTGGCAGATACGCAGTATTTT.

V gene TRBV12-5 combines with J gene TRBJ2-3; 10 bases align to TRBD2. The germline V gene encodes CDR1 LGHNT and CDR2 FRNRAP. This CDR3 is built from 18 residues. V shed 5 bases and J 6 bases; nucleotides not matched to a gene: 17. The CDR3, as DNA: TGTGCTAGTGGTCAAGGGGTAGCGGGGGGCCGCAGGGGGGATACGCAGTATTTT. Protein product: CASGQGVAGGRRGDTQYF.

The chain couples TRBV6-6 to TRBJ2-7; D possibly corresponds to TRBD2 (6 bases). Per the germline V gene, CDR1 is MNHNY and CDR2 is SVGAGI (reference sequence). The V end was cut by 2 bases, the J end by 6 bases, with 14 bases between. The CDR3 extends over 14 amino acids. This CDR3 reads CASSYRGTGGEQYF. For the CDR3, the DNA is TGTGCCAGCAGTTACCGGGGGACCGGGGGCGAGCAGTACTTC.

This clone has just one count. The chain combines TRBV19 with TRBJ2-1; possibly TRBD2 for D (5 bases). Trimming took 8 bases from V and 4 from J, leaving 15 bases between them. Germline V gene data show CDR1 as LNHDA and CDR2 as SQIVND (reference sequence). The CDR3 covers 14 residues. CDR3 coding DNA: TGTGCCAGTCATAGCGCCAACCTTTACAATGAGCAGTTCTTC. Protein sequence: CASHSANLYNEQFF.

The CDR3 sequence: CASSRQESSYEQYF. CDR3 DNA sequence: TGTGCCAGTAGTCGACAGGAGAGCTCCTACGAGCAGTACTTC. The chain combines TRBV19 with TRBJ2-7, with a possible D match to TRBD1 (6 bases). Looked up from germline, CDR1 is LNHDA and CDR2 is SQIVND (reference sequence). CDR3 size: 14 residues. V was pared by 5 bases and J by 0 bases, with 11 bases between.

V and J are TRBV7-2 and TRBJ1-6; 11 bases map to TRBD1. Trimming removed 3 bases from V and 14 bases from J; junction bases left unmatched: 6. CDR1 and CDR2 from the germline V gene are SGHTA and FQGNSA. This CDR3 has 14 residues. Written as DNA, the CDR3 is TGTGCCAGCAGCTTTGGGACAGGGGGAGGGTCCCTCCACTTT. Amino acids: CASSFGTGGGSLHF.

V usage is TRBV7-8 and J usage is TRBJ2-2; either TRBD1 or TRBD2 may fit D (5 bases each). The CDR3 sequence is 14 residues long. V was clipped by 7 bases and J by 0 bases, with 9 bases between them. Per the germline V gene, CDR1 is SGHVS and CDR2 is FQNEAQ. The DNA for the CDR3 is TGTGCCAGCATCGGGACGGCGAACACCGGGGAGCTGTTTTTT. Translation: CASIGTANTGELFF.

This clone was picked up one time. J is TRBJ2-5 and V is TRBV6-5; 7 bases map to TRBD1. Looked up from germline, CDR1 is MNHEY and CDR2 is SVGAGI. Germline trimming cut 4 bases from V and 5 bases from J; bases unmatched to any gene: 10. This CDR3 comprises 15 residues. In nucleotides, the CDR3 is TGTGCCAGCAGTTCCAGTGGGCACAGGGGTGAGACCCAGTACTTC. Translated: CASSSSGHRGETQYF.

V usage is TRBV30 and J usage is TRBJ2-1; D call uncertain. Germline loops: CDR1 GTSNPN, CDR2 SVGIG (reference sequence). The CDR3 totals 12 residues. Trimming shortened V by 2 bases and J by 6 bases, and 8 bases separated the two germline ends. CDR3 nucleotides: TGTGCCTGGAGTAGACTCTCCAATGAGCAGTTCTTC. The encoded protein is CAWSRLSNEQFF.

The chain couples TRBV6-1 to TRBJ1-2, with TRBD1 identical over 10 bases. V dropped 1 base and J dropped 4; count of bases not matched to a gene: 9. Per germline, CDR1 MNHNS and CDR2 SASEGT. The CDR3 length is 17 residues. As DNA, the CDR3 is TGTGCCAGCAGTGAAGGGGTTTTAGGGACAGGGGTCTATGGCTACACCTTC. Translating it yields CASSEGVLGTGVYGYTF.

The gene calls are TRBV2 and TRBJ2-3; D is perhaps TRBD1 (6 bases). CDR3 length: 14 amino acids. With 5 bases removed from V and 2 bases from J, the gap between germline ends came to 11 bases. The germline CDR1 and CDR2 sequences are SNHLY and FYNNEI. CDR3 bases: TGTGCCAGCAGTTCAGGGGCCTACACAGATACGCAGTATTTT. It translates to CASSSGAYTDTQYF.

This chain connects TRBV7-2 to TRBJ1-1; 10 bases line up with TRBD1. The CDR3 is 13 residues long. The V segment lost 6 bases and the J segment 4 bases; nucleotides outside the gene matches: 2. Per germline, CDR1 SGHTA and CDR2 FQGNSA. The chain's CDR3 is CASRRTGGTEAFF. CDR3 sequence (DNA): TGTGCCAGCAGGAGGACAGGGGGCACTGAAGCTTTCTTT. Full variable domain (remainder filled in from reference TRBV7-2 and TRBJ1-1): GAGVSQSPSNKVTEKGKDVELRCDPISGHTALYWYRQSLGQGLEFLIYFQGNSAPDKSGLPSDRFSAERTGGSVSTLTIQRTQQEDSAVYLCASRRTGGTEAFFGQGTRLTVV.

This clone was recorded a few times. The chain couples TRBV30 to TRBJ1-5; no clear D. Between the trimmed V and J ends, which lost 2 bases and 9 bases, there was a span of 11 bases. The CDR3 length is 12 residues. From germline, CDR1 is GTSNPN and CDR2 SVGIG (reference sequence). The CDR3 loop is CAWSSQKAPQHF. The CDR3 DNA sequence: TGTGCCTGGAGTTCTCAGAAAGCGCCCCAGCATTTT.

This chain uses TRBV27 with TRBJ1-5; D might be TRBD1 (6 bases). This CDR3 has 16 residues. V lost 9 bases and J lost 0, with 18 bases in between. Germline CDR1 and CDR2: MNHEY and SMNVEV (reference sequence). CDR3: CASRRGGPYSNQPQHF. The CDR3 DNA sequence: TGTGCCAGTCGGAGGGGGGGCCCGTATAGCAATCAGCCCCAGCATTTT.

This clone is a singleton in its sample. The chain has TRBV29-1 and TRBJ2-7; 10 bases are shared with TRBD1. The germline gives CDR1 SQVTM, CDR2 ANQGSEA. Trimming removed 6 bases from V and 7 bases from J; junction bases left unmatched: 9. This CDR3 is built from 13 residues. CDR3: CSVTGGTSFEQYF. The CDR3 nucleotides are TGCAGCGTGACAGGGGGCACTTCGTTTGAGCAGTACTTC.

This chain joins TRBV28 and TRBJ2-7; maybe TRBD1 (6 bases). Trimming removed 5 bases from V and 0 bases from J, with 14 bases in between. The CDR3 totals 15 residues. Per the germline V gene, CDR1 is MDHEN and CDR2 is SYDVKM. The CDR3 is CASSKTGWSSYEQYF. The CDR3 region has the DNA TGTGCCAGCAGTAAGACAGGCTGGAGCTCCTACGAGCAGTACTTC.